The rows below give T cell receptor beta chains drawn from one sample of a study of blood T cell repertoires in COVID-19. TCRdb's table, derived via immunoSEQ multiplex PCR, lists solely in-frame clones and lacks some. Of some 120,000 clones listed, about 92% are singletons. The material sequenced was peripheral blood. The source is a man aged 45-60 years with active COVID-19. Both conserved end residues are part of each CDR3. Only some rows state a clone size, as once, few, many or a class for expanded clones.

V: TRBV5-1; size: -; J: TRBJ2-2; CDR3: CASSFRTEATGELFF
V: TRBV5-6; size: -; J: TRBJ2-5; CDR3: CASSPTMSLVGGETQYF
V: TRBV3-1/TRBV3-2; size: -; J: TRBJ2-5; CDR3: CASSPRTSGTETQYF
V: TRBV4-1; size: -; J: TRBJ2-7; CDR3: CASSQTSSGDYEQYF
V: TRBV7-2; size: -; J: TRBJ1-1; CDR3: CASSFILPEAFF
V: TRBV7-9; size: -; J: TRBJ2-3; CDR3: CASSLYVAGPKADTQYF
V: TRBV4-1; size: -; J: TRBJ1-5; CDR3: CASSPTGRGLFQPQHF
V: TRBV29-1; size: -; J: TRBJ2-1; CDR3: CSVETSGSYNEQFF
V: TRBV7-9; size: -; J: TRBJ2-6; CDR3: CASSFLRSGANVLTF
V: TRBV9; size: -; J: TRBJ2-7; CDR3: CASSAPRSEQYF
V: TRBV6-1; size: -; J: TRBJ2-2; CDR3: CASSEGSLTGASRTGELFF
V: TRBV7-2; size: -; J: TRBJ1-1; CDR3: CASSLARGHSEAFF
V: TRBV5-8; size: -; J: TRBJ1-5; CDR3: CASSSSRRSYSNQPQHF
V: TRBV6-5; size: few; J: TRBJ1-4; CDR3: CASSSTGTLNEKLFF
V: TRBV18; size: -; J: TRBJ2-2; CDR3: CASSPPTRGRNTGELFF
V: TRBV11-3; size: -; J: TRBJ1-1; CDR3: CASSLGYMNTEAFF
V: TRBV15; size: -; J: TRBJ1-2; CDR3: CATSRDGGDRATNYGYTF
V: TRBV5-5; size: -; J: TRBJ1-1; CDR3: CASSLLVGGATEAFF
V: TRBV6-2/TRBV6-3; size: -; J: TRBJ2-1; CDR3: CASSRRLAGGDEQFF
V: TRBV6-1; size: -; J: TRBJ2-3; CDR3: CASSDLAGGLPSTDTQYF
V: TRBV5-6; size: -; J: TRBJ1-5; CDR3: CASSSGFHLNQPQHF
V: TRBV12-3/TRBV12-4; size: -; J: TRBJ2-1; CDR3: CASSQTSSEQFF
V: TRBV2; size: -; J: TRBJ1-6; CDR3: CASSTGTGNSPLHF
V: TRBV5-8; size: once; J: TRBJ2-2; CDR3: CASSAGVNTGELFF
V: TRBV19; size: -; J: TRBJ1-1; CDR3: CASSISRMNTEAFF
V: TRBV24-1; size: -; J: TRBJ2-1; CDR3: CATSDGLVLGNEQFF
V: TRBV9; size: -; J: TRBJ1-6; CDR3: CASSPVGAQDSPLHF
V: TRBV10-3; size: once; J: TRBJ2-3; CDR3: CAIRSSLGGGSTDTQYF
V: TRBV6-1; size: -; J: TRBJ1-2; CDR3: CASSEVYRGDYGYTF
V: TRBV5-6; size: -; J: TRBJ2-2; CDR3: CASSPAWGENTGELFF
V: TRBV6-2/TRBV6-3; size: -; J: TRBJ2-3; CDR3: CASSYAGSSADTQYF
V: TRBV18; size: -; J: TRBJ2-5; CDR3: CASSPLARETQYF
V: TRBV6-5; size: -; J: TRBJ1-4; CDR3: CASSFRLNEKLFF
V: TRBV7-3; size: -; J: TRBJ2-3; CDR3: CASSFSVEDTQYF
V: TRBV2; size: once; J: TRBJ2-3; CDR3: CASSGGGTDTQYF
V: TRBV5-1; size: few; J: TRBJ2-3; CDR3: CASSFWTSGADTQYF
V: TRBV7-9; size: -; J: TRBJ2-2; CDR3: CARSGRSNTGELFF
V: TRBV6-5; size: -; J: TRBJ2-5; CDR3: CASSYGRQGIEETQYF
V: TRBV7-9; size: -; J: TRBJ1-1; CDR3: CASSIGDNTEAFF
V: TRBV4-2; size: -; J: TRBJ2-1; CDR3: CASSQGSERRDEQFF
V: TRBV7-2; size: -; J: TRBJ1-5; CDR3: CASSFYRDANQPQHF
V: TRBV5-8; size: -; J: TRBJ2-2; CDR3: CASSPMGANTGELFF
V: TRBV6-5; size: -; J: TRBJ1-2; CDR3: CASSSGGADYGYTF
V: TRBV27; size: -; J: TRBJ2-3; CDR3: CASSLLAGISGTDTQYF
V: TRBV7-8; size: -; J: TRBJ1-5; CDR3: CASSLARQGNQPQHF
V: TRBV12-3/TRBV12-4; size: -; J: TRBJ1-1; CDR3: CASSWTVATEAFF
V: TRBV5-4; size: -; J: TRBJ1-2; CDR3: CASVGVLRGYTF
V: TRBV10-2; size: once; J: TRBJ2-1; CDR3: CASSKNRVRNEQFF
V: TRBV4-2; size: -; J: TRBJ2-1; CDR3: CASSQDRLSHEQFF
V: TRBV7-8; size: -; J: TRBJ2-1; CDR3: CASRAPGQGYEQFF
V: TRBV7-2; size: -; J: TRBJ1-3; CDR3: CASSSRGSDSGNTIYF
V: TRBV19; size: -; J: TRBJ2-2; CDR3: CAEGPRTGELFF
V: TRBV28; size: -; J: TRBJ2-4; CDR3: CASSLGTSGRSSRKNIQYF
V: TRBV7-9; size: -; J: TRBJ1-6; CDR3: CASSLVDRSQPLHF
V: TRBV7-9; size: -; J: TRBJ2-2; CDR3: CASSLTGARTGELFF